This passage covers 16 T cell receptor beta chains from one sample sequenced in a study of identical twins. TCRdb analysed the 5' RACE reads with MiXCR anew, one entry per CDR3 protein. The table records 450,000 or so distinct CDR3 sequences, approximately 15% of them present only once. Separately, the same data were catalogued under a study of yellow fever vaccine responses in identical twins.

The source material was CD4+ T cells sorted from blood. The source of these receptors is a young woman in good health.

This rearrangement joins TRBV6-1 to TRBJ2-1; a weak D match, TRBD2 (7 bases). The CDR3 sequence is 15 residues long. V was clipped by 7 bases and J by 0 bases, with 13 bases between them. Germline V gene data show CDR1 as MNHNS and CDR2 as SASEGT. CDR3 residues: CASTGGGGSYNEQFF. The CDR3 nucleotides read TGTGCCAGCACCGGAGGGGGGGGCTCCTACAATGAGCAGTTCTTC.

This rearrangement joins TRBV5-5 to TRBJ2-1; TRBD1 might be the D (6 bases). Germline V CDR1 and CDR2: SGHKS, YYEKEE (reference sequence). Trimming removed 3 bases at V and 4 bases at J, with 17 bases between. CDR3 length: 16 residues. Here the CDR3 reads CASSSGATGSYNEQFF. For the CDR3, the DNA is TGTGCCAGCAGCTCCGGGGCTACAGGGTCGTACAATGAGCAGTTCTTC.

The chain recombines TRBV5-1 with TRBJ2-7; 9 positions match TRBD1. CDR3 length equals 15 residues. V lost 3 bases to trimming and J lost 6 bases; unmatched junction nucleotides: 10. Germline V gives CDR1 SGHRS, CDR2 YFSETQ. The CDR3 protein is CASSWGDRELGEQYF. CDR3 sequence (DNA): TGCGCCAGCAGCTGGGGGGACAGGGAGCTGGGCGAGCAGTACTTC.

The rearrangement links TRBV4-3 to TRBJ1-2; D gene ambiguous. Trimming shortened V by 0 bases and J by 4 bases, and 15 bases separated the two germline ends. Germline CDR1 is LGHNA and CDR2 is YSLEER. This CDR3 has 16 amino acids. The chain's CDR3 is CASSQEVTAGSYGYTF. The CDR3 region has the DNA TGCGCCAGCAGCCAAGAGGTAACGGCTGGTAGCTATGGCTACACCTTC.

V and J are TRBV9 and TRBJ2-1, with 10 bases aligning to TRBD2. V trimming: 4 bases; J trimming: 9 bases; junction bases outside the gene matches: 10. CDR1 is SGDLS and CDR2 is YYNGEE in the germline V gene. There are 15 residues in the CDR3. The CDR3 loop reads CASSPRGTSDREQFF. The CDR3 nucleotides read TGTGCCAGCAGCCCCCGGGGGACTAGCGATCGTGAGCAGTTCTTC.

The chain recombines TRBV7-9 with TRBJ1-3; the match to TRBD1 covers 7 bases. This CDR3 has 15 residues. Trimming cost V 5 bases and J 0 bases; bases outside gene matches: 4. CDR1 is SEHNR and CDR2 is FQNEAQ in the germline V gene (reference sequence). The CDR3 DNA sequence: TGTGCCAGCAGCAACGACAGGGTCTCTGGAAACACCATATATTTT. Residues: CASSNDRVSGNTIYF.

This clonotype showed up many times. This CDR3 is CAWNQGADYGYTF. DNA of the CDR3: TGTGCCTGGAATCAGGGAGCGGACTATGGCTACACCTTC. The chain combines TRBV30 with TRBJ1-2; maybe TRBD1 (5 bases). CDR1 and CDR2 (germline): GTSNPN, SVGIG (reference sequence). With 4 bases removed from V and 3 bases from J, the gap between germline ends came to 12 bases. CDR3 length: 13 residues. Looking up the rest from reference TRBV30 and TRBJ1-2 gives the full variable domain: SQTIHQWPATLVQPVGSPLSLECTVEGTSNPNLYWYRQAAGRGLQLLFYSVGIGQISSEVPQNLSASRPQDRQFILSSKKLLLSDSGFYLCAWNQGADYGYTFGSGTRLTVV.

The chain uses TRBV30 and TRBJ1-5; D is unresolved. The V end was cut by 3 bases, the J end by 3 bases, with 6 bases between. The CDR3 spans 12 residues. Germline V gene data show CDR1 as GTSNPN and CDR2 as SVGIG (reference sequence). Here the CDR3 DNA reads TGTGCCTGGAGCTTGTCCAATCAGCCCCAGCATTTT. It encodes CAWSLSNQPQHF.

In this sample, this clonotype turned up a few times. The chain is built from TRBV7-2 and TRBJ2-2, with D perhaps TRBD2 (6 bases). The CDR3 totals 13 residues. Per the germline V gene, CDR1 is SGHTA and CDR2 is FQGNSA. With 9 bases removed from V and 0 bases from J, the gap between germline ends came to 8 bases. CDR3 sequence: CAREGPNTGELFF. In nucleotides, the CDR3 is TGTGCCAGGGAGGGCCCGAACACCGGGGAGCTGTTTTTT.

The V call is TRBV19, the J call TRBJ2-7; D uncertain. The CDR3 has 13 amino acids. V was clipped by 5 bases and J by 6 bases, with 14 bases between them. From germline, CDR1 is LNHDA and CDR2 SQIVND (reference sequence). CDR3 in amino acids: CASSPSSLGEQYF. CDR3 bases: TGTGCCAGTAGTCCGTCCTCCTTGGGCGAGCAGTACTTC.

The chain couples TRBV9 to TRBJ2-5; 10 nucleotides match TRBD1. This CDR3 comprises 15 residues. In germline, CDR1 is SGDLS, CDR2 YYNGEE. V gave up 1 base and J gave up 4 bases; unmatched junction bases: 4. The CDR3 nucleotides are TGTGCCAGCAGCGTACGCGGACAGGGGGGAGAGACCCAGTACTTC. Translated: CASSVRGQGGETQYF.

The chain has TRBV18 and TRBJ2-1; D is ambiguous. CDR1 and CDR2 from the germline V gene are KGHSH and LQKENI. The CDR3 sequence is 15 residues long. V was cut by 2 bases and J by 3 bases, with 11 bases left in between. The CDR3 is CASSPGPLSYNEQFF. The DNA for the CDR3 is TGTGCCAGCTCACCAGGTCCGTTGAGCTACAATGAGCAGTTCTTC.

This clonotype was seen more than once but under ten times. J is TRBJ1-5 and V is TRBV5-1, with no clear D. V lost 0 bases and J 3 bases, leaving 4 bases between the germline ends. Germline V CDR1 and CDR2: SGHRS, YFSETQ. The CDR3 length is 13 residues. CDR3 DNA sequence: TGCGCCAGCAGCTTGGCAGTCAATCAGCCCCAGCATTTT. Protein product: CASSLAVNQPQHF.

This clonotype was counted a few times. V and J are TRBV10-3 and TRBJ1-2; unclear D gene. CDR1 is ENHRY, CDR2 SYGVKD, per germline. With 3 bases removed from V and 2 bases from J, the gap between germline ends came to 7 bases. The CDR3 has 13 amino acids. CDR3: CAISEHPNYGYTF. In DNA form, the CDR3 reads TGTGCCATCAGTGAACACCCCAACTATGGCTACACCTTC.

This clonotype has more than one count but fewer than ten. The CDR3 reads CASSPPRGRETQYF. In DNA, the CDR3 is TGTGCCAGCAGTCCACCCCGGGGTCGAGAGACCCAGTACTTC. The chain uses TRBV12-3 or TRBV12-4 and TRBJ2-5; a possible D gene is TRBD2 (5 bases). V dropped 5 bases and J dropped 4 bases, with 14 bases sitting between them. The CDR3 consists of 14 residues.

The table lists this clonotype with a few counts. CDR3 nucleotide sequence: TGTGCCACCAGTGATACCCGGGACGGTAATCAGCCCCAGCATTTT. Amino acid sequence: CATSDTRDGNQPQHF. The chain couples TRBV24-1 to TRBJ1-5, with D maybe TRBD1 (5 bases). The germline V gene has CDR1 KGHDR and CDR2 SFDVKD. The germline V and J ends were trimmed by 3 bases and 4 bases, with 12 bases remaining between them. The length of the CDR3 is 15 residues.